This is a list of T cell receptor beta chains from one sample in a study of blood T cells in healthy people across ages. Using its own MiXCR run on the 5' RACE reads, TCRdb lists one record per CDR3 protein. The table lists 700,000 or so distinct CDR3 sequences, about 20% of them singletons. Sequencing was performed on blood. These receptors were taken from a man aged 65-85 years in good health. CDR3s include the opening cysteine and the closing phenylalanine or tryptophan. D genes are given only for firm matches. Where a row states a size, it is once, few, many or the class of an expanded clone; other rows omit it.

CASSLSGSFGYTF	TGCGCCAGCAGCTTGAGCGGGTCTTTTGGCTACACCTTC	NA	few	TRBV5-1	TRBJ1-2
CSATIQGASNQPQHF	TGCAGTGCTACCATCCAGGGGGCGAGCAATCAGCCCCAGCATTTT	TRBD1	NA	TRBV20-1	TRBJ1-5
CASSYGRGIRFPDTQYF	TGTGCCAGCAGTTACGGCAGGGGGATCCGGTTCCCAGATACGCAGTATTTT	TRBD1	NA	TRBV6-5	TRBJ2-3
CASRAVEQETQYF	TGTGCCAGCAGAGCGGTAGAGCAAGAGACCCAGTACTTC	NA	few	TRBV11-3	TRBJ2-5
CSVSSGPTDTQYF	TGCAGCGTTTCTAGCGGCCCCACAGATACGCAGTATTTT	TRBD2	many	TRBV29-1	TRBJ2-3
CSASRTEETQYF	TGCAGTGCCAGCCGGACGGAAGAGACCCAGTACTTC	NA	few	TRBV20-1	TRBJ2-5
CSVVSRSSSYNEQFF	TGCAGCGTTGTCAGTAGATCGAGCTCCTACAATGAGCAGTTCTTC	NA	few	TRBV29-1	TRBJ2-1
CASSLGPGGLGGYTF	TGTGCCAGCAGTTTGGGTCCAGGCGGCCTAGGTGGCTACACCTTC	NA	NA	TRBV12-3/TRBV12-4	TRBJ1-2
CASRPSAGVQETQYF	TGCGCCAGCAGGCCTTCAGCGGGAGTACAAGAGACCCAGTACTTC	TRBD2	NA	TRBV5-1	TRBJ2-5
CASSPLRGSQFF	TGTGCCAGCTCACCACTGCGCGGGAGCCAGTTCTTC	TRBD2	NA	TRBV18	TRBJ2-1
CASSPGTTIEETQYF	TGTGCCAGCAGTCCCGGGACAACTATCGAAGAGACCCAGTACTTC	NA	NA	TRBV28	TRBJ2-5
CASSAAQRIDTQYF	TGTGCCAGCAGCGCCGCACAGAGGATAGATACGCAGTATTTT	NA	NA	TRBV12-3/TRBV12-4	TRBJ2-3
CASSFFQGDGYTF	TGTGCCAGCAGTTTCTTTCAGGGCGATGGCTACACCTTC	NA	once	TRBV12-3/TRBV12-4	TRBJ1-2
CASQIAGGYEQFF	TGCGCCAGCCAAATAGCGGGAGGCTATGAGCAGTTCTTC	TRBD2	NA	TRBV5-1	TRBJ2-1
CSTGQNQETQYF	TGCAGTACTGGACAGAACCAAGAGACCCAGTACTTC	NA	once	TRBV20-1	TRBJ2-5
CASGLVWQTSTDTQYF	TGTGCTAGTGGTTTGGTATGGCAGACATCCACAGATACGCAGTATTTT	NA	NA	TRBV12-5	TRBJ2-3
CASSPGTGNTGELFF	TGTGCCAGCAGTCCAGGGACAGGGAACACCGGGGAGCTGTTTTTT	TRBD1	many	TRBV5-1	TRBJ2-2
CASSLRSSETQYF	TGTGCCAGCAGCTTAAGATCGTCAGAGACCCAGTACTTC	NA	once	TRBV7-6	TRBJ2-5
CASSQDLWTGGRDEQYF	TGTGCCAGCAGCCAAGATCTTTGGACAGGGGGCCGTGACGAGCAGTACTTC	TRBD1	NA	TRBV14	TRBJ2-7
CASSGVKQHSNQPQHF	TGTGCCAGCAGTGGAGTAAAACAGCATAGCAATCAGCCCCAGCATTTT	NA	NA	TRBV2	TRBJ1-5
CSAPSSGRTDTQYF	TGCAGTGCTCCCTCTAGCGGGAGAACAGATACGCAGTATTTT	TRBD2	few	TRBV20-1	TRBJ2-3
CASSQVRQGAKYEQFF	TGTGCCAGCAGCCAAGTTCGACAGGGGGCAAAGTATGAGCAGTTCTTC	TRBD1	few	TRBV3-1	TRBJ2-1
CASSGGSGITDTQYF	TGTGCCAGCTCTGGAGGTAGCGGTATTACAGATACGCAGTATTTT	NA	NA	TRBV18	TRBJ2-3
CASSPSQRRETQYF	TGTGCCAGCAGCCCTAGCCAACGGAGGGAGACCCAGTACTTC	NA	many	TRBV7-7	TRBJ2-5
CASSKGLAGGIEQFF	TGCGCCAGCAGCAAGGGACTAGCGGGAGGGATTGAGCAGTTCTTC	TRBD2	NA	TRBV5-1	TRBJ2-1
CSAPTGVRYEQYF	TGCAGTGCTCCGACAGGGGTTCGCTACGAGCAGTACTTC	TRBD1	NA	TRBV20-1	TRBJ2-7
CASSLGARPALNTEAFF	TGCGCCAGCAGCTTGGGGGCTCGGCCGGCTTTGAACACTGAAGCTTTCTTT	NA	NA	TRBV5-1	TRBJ1-1
CASSRGPSTGTEAFF	TGTGCCAGCAGCAGGGGGCCTTCAACCGGCACTGAAGCTTTCTTT	TRBD1	many	TRBV7-2	TRBJ1-1